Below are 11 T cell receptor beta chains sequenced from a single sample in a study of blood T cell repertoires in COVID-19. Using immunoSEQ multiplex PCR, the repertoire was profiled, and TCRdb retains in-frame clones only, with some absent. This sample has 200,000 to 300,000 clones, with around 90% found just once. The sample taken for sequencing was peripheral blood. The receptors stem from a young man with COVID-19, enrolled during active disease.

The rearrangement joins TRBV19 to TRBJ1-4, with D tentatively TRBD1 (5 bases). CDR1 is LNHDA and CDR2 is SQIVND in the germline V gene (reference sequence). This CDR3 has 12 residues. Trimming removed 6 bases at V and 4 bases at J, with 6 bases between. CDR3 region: CASRGLNEKLFF. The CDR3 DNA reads TGTGCCAGTAGGGGACTTAATGAAAAACTGTTTTTT.

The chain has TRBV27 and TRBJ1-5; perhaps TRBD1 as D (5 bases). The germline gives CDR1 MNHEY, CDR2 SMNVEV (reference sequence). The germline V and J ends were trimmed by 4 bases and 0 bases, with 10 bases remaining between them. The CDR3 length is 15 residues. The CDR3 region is CASSSRVYSNQPQHF. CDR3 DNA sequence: TGTGCCAGCAGTTCCAGGGTTTATAGCAATCAGCCCCAGCATTTT.

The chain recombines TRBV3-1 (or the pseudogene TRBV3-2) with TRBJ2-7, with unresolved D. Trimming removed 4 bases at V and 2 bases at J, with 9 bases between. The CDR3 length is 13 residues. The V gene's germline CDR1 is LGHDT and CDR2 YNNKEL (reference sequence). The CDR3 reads CASSRRQAYEQYF. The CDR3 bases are TGTGCCAGCAGCCGCCGGCAGGCCTACGAGCAGTACTTC.

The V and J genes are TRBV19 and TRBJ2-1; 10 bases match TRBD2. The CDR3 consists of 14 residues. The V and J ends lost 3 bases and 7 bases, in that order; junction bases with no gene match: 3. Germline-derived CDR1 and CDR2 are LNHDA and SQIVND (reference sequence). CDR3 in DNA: TGTGCCAGTAGTATGGAGCGGGGGGGGAATGAGCAGTTCTTC. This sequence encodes CASSMERGGNEQFF. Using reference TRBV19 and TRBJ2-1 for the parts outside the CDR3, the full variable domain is DGGITQSPKYLFRKEGQNVTLSCEQNLNHDAMYWYRQDPGQGLRLIYYSQIVNDFQKGDIAEGYSVSREKKESFPLTVTSAQKNPTAFYLCASSMERGGNEQFFGPGTRLTVL.

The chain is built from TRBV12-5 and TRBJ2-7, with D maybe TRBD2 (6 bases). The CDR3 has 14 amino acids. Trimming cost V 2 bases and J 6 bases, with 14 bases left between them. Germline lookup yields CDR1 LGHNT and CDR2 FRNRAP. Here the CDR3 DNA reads TGTGCTAGTGGTTTGAGGGAGGCGGGAATCGAGCAGTACTTC. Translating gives CASGLREAGIEQYF.

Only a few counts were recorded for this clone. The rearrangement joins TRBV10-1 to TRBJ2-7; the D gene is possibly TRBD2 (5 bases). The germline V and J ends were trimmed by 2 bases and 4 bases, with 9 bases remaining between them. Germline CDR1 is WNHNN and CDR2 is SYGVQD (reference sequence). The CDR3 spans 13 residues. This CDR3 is CASSETRRYEQYF. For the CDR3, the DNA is TGCGCCAGCAGTGAGACTAGGCGGTACGAGCAGTACTTC.

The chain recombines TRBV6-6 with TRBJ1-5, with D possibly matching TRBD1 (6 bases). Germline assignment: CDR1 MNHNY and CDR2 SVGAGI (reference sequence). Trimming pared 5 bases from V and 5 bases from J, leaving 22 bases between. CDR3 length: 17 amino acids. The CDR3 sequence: CASSQLGAGVSHQPQHF. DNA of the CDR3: TGTGCCAGCAGTCAACTCGGGGCAGGGGTATCTCATCAGCCCCAGCATTTT.

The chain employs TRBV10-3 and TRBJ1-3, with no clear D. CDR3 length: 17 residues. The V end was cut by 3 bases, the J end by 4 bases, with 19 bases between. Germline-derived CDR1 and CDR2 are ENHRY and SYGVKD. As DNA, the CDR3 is TGTGCCATCAGTGAACTGGAGCCAAGGAGCTCAGGAAACACCATATATTTT. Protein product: CAISELEPRSSGNTIYF.

CDR3 in amino acids: CASSESHPGDQPQHF. The CDR3 region has the DNA TGCGCCAGCAGTGAGTCGCACCCCGGAGACCAGCCCCAGCATTTT. The gene calls are TRBV10-2 and TRBJ1-5; no definite D call. The CDR3 runs to 15 residues. Germline V gene lookup returns CDR1 WSHSY and CDR2 SAAADI. Trimming removed 0 bases at V and 7 bases at J, with 13 bases between.

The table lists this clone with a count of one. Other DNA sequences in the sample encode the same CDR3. The DNA for the CDR3 is TGCGCCAGCAGCCTGGGGCAGGACACAGATACGCAGTATTTT. Translated, it gives CASSLGQDTDTQYF. This chain links TRBV5-1 with TRBJ2-3; D is possibly TRBD1 (5 bases). Trimming cost V 4 bases and J 2 bases, with 11 bases left between them. The V gene's germline CDR1 is SGHRS and CDR2 YFSETQ. The CDR3 extends over 14 amino acids. Full variable domain (outside the CDR3, taken from reference TRBV5-1 and TRBJ2-3): KAGVTQTPRYLIKTRGQQVTLSCSPISGHRSVSWYQQTPGQGLQFLFEYFSETQRNKGNFPGRFSGRQFSNSRSEMNVSTLELGDSALYLCASSLGQDTDTQYFGPGTRLTVL.

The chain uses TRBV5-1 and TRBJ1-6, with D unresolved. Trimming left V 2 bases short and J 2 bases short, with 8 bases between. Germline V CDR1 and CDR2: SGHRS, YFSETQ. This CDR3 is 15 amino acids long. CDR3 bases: TGCGCCAGCAGCTTAGAGGCGGCCTATAATTCACCCCTCCACTTT. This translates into CASSLEAAYNSPLHF.